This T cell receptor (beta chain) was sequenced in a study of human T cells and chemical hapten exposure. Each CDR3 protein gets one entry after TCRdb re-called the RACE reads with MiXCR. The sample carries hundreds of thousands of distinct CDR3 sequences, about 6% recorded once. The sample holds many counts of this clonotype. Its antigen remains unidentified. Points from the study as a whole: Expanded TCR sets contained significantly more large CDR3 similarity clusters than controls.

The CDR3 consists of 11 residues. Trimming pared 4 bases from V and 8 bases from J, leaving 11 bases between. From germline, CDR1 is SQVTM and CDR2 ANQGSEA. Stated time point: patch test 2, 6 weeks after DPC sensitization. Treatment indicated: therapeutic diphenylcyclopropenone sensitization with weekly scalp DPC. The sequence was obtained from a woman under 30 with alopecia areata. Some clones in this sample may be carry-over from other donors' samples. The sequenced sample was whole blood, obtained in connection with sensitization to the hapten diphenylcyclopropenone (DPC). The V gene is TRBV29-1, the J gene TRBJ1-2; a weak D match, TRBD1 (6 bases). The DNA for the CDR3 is TGCAGCGTTGTCAGTGGGGGCGGCTACACCTTC. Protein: CSVVSGGGYTF.